The clone carrying this T cell receptor (beta chain) showed up just a few times. Its antigen remains unidentified. Trimming at V came to 4 bases and at J to 8 bases, leaving 9 bases not matched to a gene. Germline CDR1 reads KGHSH; CDR2 reads LQKENI. The CDR3 is made up of 15 amino acids. Molecular barcoding with unique molecular identifiers was used for the TCRbeta library. MiXCR, applied by TCRdb to the PCR reads, yields one record per CDR3 protein. The sample comprises about 290,000 distinct CDR3 sequences, roughly 7.8% of which are singletons, and approximately 9.1% rests with the top ten. This sample was included in a study of T-cell reconstitution after alpha-beta-depleted transplantation in children. Findings and limits, study-wide: When one year had passed after transplant, most T-cell counts and diversity came from newly produced T cells.

The sample here was peripheral blood, taken 360 days after TCRalphabeta/CD19-depleted stem cell transplant. The origin of this receptor is a female patient aged 2-9 years who had a stem cell transplant for Fanconi anemia, so the T cells may come from the graft donor. The gene calls are TRBV18 and TRBJ2-1, with 9 bases that match TRBD1. The CDR3 region is CASSLNRDRADEQFF. DNA for the CDR3: TGTGCCAGCTCACTAAACCGGGACAGGGCGGATGAGCAGTTCTTC. The full variable domain, completed using reference TRBV18 and TRBJ2-1, is NAGVMQNPRHLVRRRGQEARLRCSPMKGHSHVYWYRQLPEEGLKFMVYLQKENIIDESGMPKERFSAEFPKEGPSILRIQQVVRGDSAAYFCASSLNRDRADEQFFGPGTRLTVL.